This entry lists 24 T cell receptor beta chains sequenced from one sample in a study of blood T cell repertoires in COVID-19. Sequencing was performed with immunoSEQ multiplex PCR; in TCRdb, only in-frame clones are kept and a portion is missing. This sample has approximately 110,000 clones, with about 85% found just once. The source material was peripheral blood. The receptors stem from an elderly woman with COVID-19, enrolled during active disease.

The genes are TRBV19 and TRBJ2-1; 8 bases match TRBD1. Germline-derived CDR1 and CDR2 are LNHDA and SQIVND (reference sequence). J lost 0 bases, V lost 4 bases, and 11 bases had no gene match. CDR3 length equals 18 residues. Here the CDR3 DNA reads TGTGCCAGTAGTAATCCCCAGGGGGCCTCTAGCTCCTACAATGAGCAGTTCTTC. Translation gives CASSNPQGASSSYNEQFF.

The chain employs TRBV7-3 and TRBJ2-7; 7 bases map to TRBD2. The junction had 11 bases not matched to a gene; V was cut back by 6 bases and J by 0 bases. Germline lookup yields CDR1 SGHTA and CDR2 FQGTGA. The CDR3 runs to 16 residues. The CDR3 spells CASRRTPGGPSYEQYF. Written as DNA, the CDR3 is TGTGCCAGCAGGCGAACTCCGGGGGGACCCTCCTACGAGCAGTACTTC.

The chain combines TRBV21-1 with TRBJ2-1; the table's D call, TRBD2, has no DNA check behind it. TRBV21-1 is tagged as a pseudogene. The CDR3 loop spans 17 amino acids. The chain's CDR3 is CASSPRDRRSSGPGQFF. As DNA, the CDR3 is TGTGCCAGCAGCCCCCGGGACCGAAGATCTAGCGGGCCTGGGCAGTTCTTC.

The chain links TRBV5-6 to TRBJ2-5, with 7 bases lining up with TRBD1. V was pared by 5 bases and J by 1 base, with 11 bases of the junction left unmatched. Looked up from germline, CDR1 is SGHDT and CDR2 is YYEEEE. The CDR3 runs to 16 residues. In DNA, the CDR3 is TGTGCCAGCAGGAGAAAGACAGGGTATCGCCAAGAGACCCAGTACTTC. Amino acids: CASRRKTGYRQETQYF.

This chain uses TRBV2 with TRBJ1-1; 7 nucleotides match TRBD1. Per the germline V gene, CDR1 is SNHLY and CDR2 is FYNNEI. J lost 9 bases, V lost 6 bases, and 16 bases had no gene match. This CDR3 has 15 amino acids. The CDR3 sequence: CASSSGTVTPPQAFF. For the CDR3, the DNA is TGTGCCAGCAGCTCCGGGACAGTAACCCCCCCACAAGCTTTCTTT.

The V and J genes are TRBV9 and TRBJ1-1; D is unresolved. V shed 4 bases and J shed 1 base, with 11 bases lying between them. CDR1 and CDR2 from the germline V gene are SGDLS and YYNGEE. The CDR3 totals 14 residues. CDR3 coding DNA: TGTGCCAGCAGCCGGAGACGAGAGAACACTGAAGCTTTCTTT. As protein: CASSRRRENTEAFF.

V and J are TRBV28 and TRBJ2-7; 9 bases match TRBD1. This CDR3 is 15 amino acids long. The J segment lost 2 bases and the V segment lost 5 bases, leaving 7 bases of the junction unmatched. Germline lookup yields CDR1 MDHEN and CDR2 SYDVKM. CDR3 DNA: TGTGCCAGCAGTGGGGGGACAGGGAATCCCTACGAGCAGTACTTC. It yields the protein CASSGGTGNPYEQYF.

This chain connects TRBV29-1 to TRBJ2-5, with 7 bases matching TRBD2. Per germline, CDR1 SQVTM and CDR2 ANQGSEA. The CDR3 length is 13 residues. With V trimmed by 5 bases and J by 1 base, 4 bases remained unmatched. In DNA form, the CDR3 reads TGCAGCGTTAAGCGGGGACTCCAAGAGACCCAGTACTTC. Residues: CSVKRGLQETQYF.

V is TRBV19 and J is TRBJ1-2; TRBD1 matches at 8 bases. V lost 4 bases to trimming and J lost 4 bases; unmatched junction nucleotides: 5. The length of the CDR3 is 14 residues. The germline gives CDR1 LNHDA, CDR2 SQIVND (reference sequence). CDR3 in amino acids: CASSRTGSGYGYTF. The CDR3 region has the DNA TGTGCCAGTAGTAGGACAGGGTCCGGCTATGGCTACACCTTC.

This chain uses TRBV28 with TRBJ1-1; D ambiguous. This CDR3 comprises 14 residues. The germline V and J ends were trimmed by 4 bases and 5 bases, with 14 bases remaining between them. The V gene's germline CDR1 is MDHEN and CDR2 SYDVKM. This CDR3 is CASSSLFGRTEAFF. For the CDR3, the DNA is TGTGCCAGCAGTTCTCTTTTTGGGAGGACTGAAGCTTTCTTT.

This sequence joins TRBV9 and TRBJ1-6, with D hard to call. The germline gives CDR1 SGDLS, CDR2 YYNGEE. The CDR3 is made up of 14 amino acids. Trimming cost V 0 bases and J 7 bases, with 8 bases left between them. CDR3 bases: TGTGCCAGCAGCGTAGTGGAGGGAAATTCACCCCTCCACTTT. Translation gives CASSVVEGNSPLHF.

This clone was seen once. The DNA for the CDR3 is TGTGCCAGCTCCCTCAAAGGGACTAGCGGCTACAATGAGCAGTTCTTC. As protein: CASSLKGTSGYNEQFF. The chain couples TRBV18 to TRBJ2-1, with 11 positions matching TRBD2. Germline CDR1 reads KGHSH; CDR2 reads LQKENI. After removal of 6 bases from V and 3 bases from J, the junction contained 7 bases not matched to a gene. The CDR3 sequence is 16 residues long.

The rearrangement links TRBV28 to TRBJ2-7, with 9 bases lining up with TRBD1. V gave up 6 bases and J gave up 4 bases; unmatched junction bases: 4. Germline V lookup: CDR1 MDHEN, CDR2 SYDVKM. This CDR3 contains 13 residues. Here the CDR3 reads CASSWDREYEQYF. CDR3 DNA: TGTGCCAGCAGCTGGGACAGGGAGTACGAGCAGTACTTC.

The chain carries TRBV6-4 and TRBJ2-6; no reliable D call. V was clipped by 3 bases and J by 2 bases, with 8 bases between them. Germline CDR1 reads MRHNA; CDR2 reads SNTAGT. CDR3 length: 15 amino acids. This chain's CDR3 is CASSDTVTGANVLTF. CDR3 bases: TGTGCCAGCAGTGATACGGTGACTGGGGCCAACGTCCTGACTTTC.

The chain joins TRBV7-8 to TRBJ1-6, with TRBD1 matching over 11 bases. The CDR3 has 16 amino acids. Germline lookup yields CDR1 SGHVS and CDR2 FQNEAQ. Germline trimming cut 1 base from V and 9 bases from J; bases unmatched to any gene: 5. The CDR3 here is CASSLGDRGLGSPLHF. The DNA for the CDR3 is TGTGCCAGCAGCTTAGGGGACAGGGGGTTGGGTTCACCCCTCCACTTT.

This chain connects TRBV3-1 (or the pseudogene TRBV3-2) to TRBJ2-7; D is possibly TRBD2 (6 bases). This CDR3 has 15 residues. The germline V gene has CDR1 LGHDT and CDR2 YNNKEL (reference sequence). The V end was cut by 1 base, the J end by 4 bases, with 14 bases between. CDR3 nucleotide sequence: TGTGCCAGCAGCCAAGCGGGCGGGAATAATTACGAGCAGTACTTC. Amino acid sequence: CASSQAGGNNYEQYF.

The gene calls are TRBV28 and TRBJ1-5; TRBD1 aligns across 9 bases. This CDR3 is built from 15 residues. Germline V gene sequence: CDR1 MDHEN, CDR2 SYDVKM. The junction had 7 bases not matched to a gene; V was cut back by 6 bases and J by 4 bases. CDR3 protein: CASRKQGASNQPQHF. Here the CDR3 DNA reads TGTGCCAGCAGGAAACAGGGGGCCTCTAATCAGCCCCAGCATTTT.

The count of this clone is one. The rearrangement links TRBV7-2 to TRBJ1-2, with D possibly being TRBD1 (6 bases). CDR1 and CDR2 (germline): SGHTA, FQGNSA. The V end lost 5 bases, the J end lost 8 bases, and 15 bases lay between the germline ends. This CDR3 contains 13 residues. The CDR3 bases are TGTGCCAGCAGCCCGCGGGGGGCTTTGGGCTACACCTTC. Its translation is CASSPRGALGYTF.

The genes are TRBV18 and TRBJ1-4, with 7 nucleotides matching TRBD1. Germline assignment: CDR1 KGHSH and CDR2 LQKENI. The CDR3 loop spans 16 amino acids. The ends lost 3 bases at V and 6 bases at J; junction bases unmatched: 10. The CDR3 loop is CASSPFATGTDEKLFF. The CDR3 nucleotides read TGTGCCAGCTCACCCTTTGCTACCGGGACAGATGAAAAACTGTTTTTT. Looking up the rest from reference TRBV18 and TRBJ1-4 gives the full variable domain: NAGVMQNPRHLVRRRGQEARLRCSPMKGHSHVYWYRQLPEEGLKFMVYLQKENIIDESGMPKERFSAEFPKEGPSILRIQQVVRGDSAAYFCASSPFATGTDEKLFFGSGTQLSVL.

This chain uses TRBV19 with TRBJ1-5, with D perhaps TRBD1 (6 bases). This CDR3 region has 16 residues. V shed 3 bases and J shed 1 base, with 13 bases lying between them. Germline V gene lookup returns CDR1 LNHDA and CDR2 SQIVND (reference sequence). CDR3 protein: CASSISAGESNQPQHF. The CDR3 DNA reads as TGTGCCAGTAGTATTTCAGCAGGGGAAAGCAATCAGCCCCAGCATTTT.

This clone was recorded once. This rearrangement joins TRBV7-9 to TRBJ1-5; 8 bases map to TRBD1. Germline V lookup: CDR1 SEHNR, CDR2 FQNEAQ (reference sequence). The CDR3 totals 14 residues. The trim removed 6 bases at V and 5 bases at J, leaving 6 bases unmatched. For the CDR3, the DNA is TGTGCCAGCAGTTCGCAGGGGGCGTATCAGCCCCAGCATTTT. Its translation is CASSSQGAYQPQHF.

The V call is TRBV9, the J call TRBJ2-5; possible D gene TRBD2, 6 bases. The V end lost 3 bases, the J end lost 5 bases, and 14 bases lay between the germline ends. Per the germline V gene, CDR1 is SGDLS and CDR2 is YYNGEE. The CDR3 is 14 residues long. The CDR3 loop reads CASSGGVGAETQYF. The CDR3 nucleotides read TGTGCCAGCAGCGGGGGGGTTGGTGCGGAGACCCAGTACTTC. The full variable domain, its missing parts supplied by reference TRBV9 and TRBJ2-5, is DSGVTQTPKHLITATGQRVTLRCSPRSGDLSVYWYQQSLDQGLQFLIQYYNGEERAKGNILERFSAQQFPDLHSELNLSSLELGDSALYFCASSGGVGAETQYFGPGTRLLVL.

This clone was found a few times. This chain links TRBV4-3 with TRBJ1-2; D might be TRBD1 (5 bases). The germline CDR1 and CDR2 sequences are LGHNA and YSLEER. This CDR3 comprises 17 residues. Trimming took off 0 bases at V and 4 bases at J, with 18 bases between the two ends. The CDR3: CASSQERTHRGVYGYTF. As DNA, the CDR3 is TGCGCCAGCAGCCAAGAACGCACACATCGGGGGGTCTATGGCTACACCTTC.

The rearrangement links TRBV7-9 to TRBJ1-1, with 8 bases aligning to TRBD1. Germline-derived CDR1 and CDR2 are SEHNR and FQNEAQ (reference sequence). CDR3 length: 15 residues. Trimming took 2 bases from V and 3 from J; bases not matched to a gene: 5. This chain's CDR3 is CASSLPQGADTEAFF. In DNA, the CDR3 is TGTGCCAGCAGCTTACCGCAGGGGGCTGACACTGAAGCTTTCTTT.